The 24 T cell receptor beta chains presented below share a single source sample, sequenced in a study of T cells expressing NK-cell markers. TCRdb reprocessed the 5' RACE reads, keeping one entry per CDR3 protein, no DNA. This sample contains fewer than 550,000 distinct CDR3 sequences. Specimen: blood T cells: a sorted CD56 or NKG2C T cell subset, CD4+ or CD8+ T cells, or bulk PBMC T cells (not recorded which). Receptors originate from a woman aged 50 to 65 in good health.

The rearrangement joins TRBV24-1 to TRBJ2-1. The CDR3 spans 18 residues. CDR1 is KGHDR, CDR2 SFDVKD, per germline. Here the CDR3 reads CATSDLMGRTGSYNEQFF.

The chain links TRBV12-3 or TRBV12-4 to TRBJ1-1; TCRdb's D call of TRBD1 is untestable without DNA. CDR3 size: 15 residues. The CDR3 reads CASKRWDAQRFGAFF.

The V gene is TRBV18, the J gene TRBJ2-1; the D call of TRBD1 rests on TCRdb alone, since no DNA is present to check it. Germline V gene data show CDR1 as KGHSH and CDR2 as LQKENI. The CDR3 totals 14 residues. The CDR3 loop is CASSRTVRYNEQFF.

The V gene is TRBV12-3 or TRBV12-4, the J gene TRBJ1-3; no DNA is available, so the TRBD1 call from TCRdb remains unchecked. This CDR3 is built from 20 residues. The CDR3 here is CASRSTGEPITIDSGNTIYF.

The chain couples TRBV12-3 or TRBV12-4 to TRBJ2-1; TCRdb calls TRBD2, which cannot be checked without DNA. This CDR3 region has 15 residues. The CDR3 sequence: CASSRQRETRNEQFF.

The chain joins TRBV25-1 to TRBJ1-4; TCRdb reports TRBD1, a call that lacks DNA to check it against. There are 15 residues in the CDR3. Germline V gene sequence: CDR1 MGHDK, CDR2 SYGVNS. The CDR3 protein is CASSYRDATNEKLFF.

V gene TRBV19 combines with J gene TRBJ2-6; no DNA is available, so the TRBD1 call from TCRdb remains unchecked. The CDR3 extends over 18 amino acids. CDR1 is LNHDA, CDR2 SQIVND, per germline (reference sequence). CDR3 sequence reads: CASNPRTGLGTGANVLTF.

This chain's CDR3 is CASSHPGYNEQFF. The genes are TRBV6-2 or TRBV6-3 and TRBJ2-1. Germline values: CDR1 MNHEY, CDR2 SVGEGT. CDR3 length: 13 residues.

The chain couples TRBV6-1 to TRBJ1-1; there is no DNA to check the TCRdb D call of TRBD1. CDR3 length equals 11 residues. Looked up from germline, CDR1 is MNHNS and CDR2 is SASEGT. The CDR3 is CASSEGGGAFF.

The gene calls are TRBV30 and TRBJ2-3; as DNA is missing, the TRBD1 call by TCRdb cannot be tested. The CDR3 length is 18 residues. Germline V gives CDR1 GTSNPN, CDR2 SVGIG (reference sequence). This chain's CDR3 is CAWSVVGSGRSSTDTQYF.

The chain combines TRBV29-1 with TRBJ1-2. The germline V gene encodes CDR1 SQVTM and CDR2 ANQGSEA. The CDR3 has 12 amino acids. The CDR3 sequence is CSVDDRDYGYTF.

This chain uses TRBV29-1 with TRBJ2-7. The CDR3 contains 11 residues. In germline, CDR1 is SQVTM, CDR2 ANQGSEA. CDR3 loop: CSVEEGYEQYF.

V is TRBV12-3 or TRBV12-4 and J is TRBJ2-6; the D gene TCRdb calls, TRBD2, cannot be checked with no DNA. The CDR3 has 13 amino acids. The CDR3 loop reads CASTLPGANVLTF.

The chain combines TRBV19 with TRBJ2-7; TCRdb outputs TRBD1, but without DNA this stays unchecked. CDR1 and CDR2 from the germline V gene are LNHDA and SQIVND (reference sequence). The CDR3 is 14 residues long. CDR3 residues: CASSIVGQNPEQYF.

The chain employs TRBV20-1 and TRBJ2-2; as DNA is missing, the TRBD1 call by TCRdb cannot be tested. The CDR3 is 17 residues long. Germline lookup yields CDR1 DFQATT and CDR2 SNEGSKA (reference sequence). CDR3 region: CSARDPASSGIAGELFF.

The CDR3 loop reads CASSGRQGPLYGYTF. V and J are TRBV6-1 and TRBJ1-2; there is no DNA to check the TCRdb D call of TRBD1. CDR1 is MNHNS and CDR2 is SASEGT in the germline V gene. The CDR3 has 15 residues.

The V call is TRBV12-3 or TRBV12-4, the J call TRBJ2-2. The CDR3 has 11 amino acids. The CDR3 reads CASRKARELFF.

The chain uses TRBV5-1 and TRBJ2-1. Germline CDR1 is SGHRS and CDR2 is YFSETQ. This CDR3 is 14 amino acids long. Here the CDR3 reads CASSWGGVENEQFF.

This chain joins TRBV12-3 or TRBV12-4 and TRBJ2-1; TCRdb's assignment of TRBD1 cannot be checked, as there is no DNA. This CDR3 has 13 amino acids. CDR3 amino acids: CATRRSARNEQFF.

The chain uses TRBV4-1 and TRBJ1-5. The CDR3 has 13 residues. Germline assignment: CDR1 MGHRA and CDR2 YSYEKL. The CDR3 protein is CASSQDKGLPQHF.

J is TRBJ2-1 and V is TRBV5-1; the D call from TCRdb, TRBD2, cannot be confirmed without DNA. This CDR3 has 17 amino acids. CDR1 SGHRS and CDR2 YFSETQ come from the germline V gene. The CDR3 is CASSWRPGTISYNEQFF.

This sequence joins TRBV19 and TRBJ1-3; TCRdb's assignment of TRBD1 cannot be checked, as there is no DNA. CDR3 length equals 16 residues. Germline CDR1 is LNHDA and CDR2 is SQIVND (reference sequence). The CDR3 is CASRDWTASSGNTIYF.

Here the CDR3 reads CASGESGTGVQETQYF. The V and J genes are TRBV12-3 or TRBV12-4 and TRBJ2-5; TCRdb reports TRBD1, a call that lacks DNA to check it against. The CDR3 covers 16 residues.

This chain uses TRBV27 with TRBJ1-1. The V gene's germline CDR1 is MNHEY and CDR2 SMNVEV (reference sequence). The CDR3 totals 13 residues. This chain's CDR3 is CASTAGMATEAFF.